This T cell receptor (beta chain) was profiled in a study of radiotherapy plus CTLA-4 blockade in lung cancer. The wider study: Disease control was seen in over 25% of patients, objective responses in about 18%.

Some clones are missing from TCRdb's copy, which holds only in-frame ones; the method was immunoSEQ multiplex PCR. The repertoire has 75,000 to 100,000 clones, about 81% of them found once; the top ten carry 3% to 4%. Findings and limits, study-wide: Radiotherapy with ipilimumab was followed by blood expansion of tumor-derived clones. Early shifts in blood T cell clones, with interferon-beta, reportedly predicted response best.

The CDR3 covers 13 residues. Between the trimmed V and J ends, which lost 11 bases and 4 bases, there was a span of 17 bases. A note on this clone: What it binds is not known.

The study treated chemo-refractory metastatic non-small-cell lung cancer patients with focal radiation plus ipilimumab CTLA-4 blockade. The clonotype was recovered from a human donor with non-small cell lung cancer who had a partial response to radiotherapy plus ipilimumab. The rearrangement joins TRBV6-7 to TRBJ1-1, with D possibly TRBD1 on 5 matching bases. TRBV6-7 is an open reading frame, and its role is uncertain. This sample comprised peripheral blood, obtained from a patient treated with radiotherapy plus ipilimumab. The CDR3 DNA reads TGTGCCTGTCTGTATGGGGCGGCCACTGAAGCTTTCTTT. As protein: CACLYGAATEAFF.